This T cell receptor (beta chain) was sequenced for a study of T cell repertoires in breast cancer. As for the study in general: Average yield: roughly 500,000 sequences per sample and about 9.3 reads per input cell.

Unpaired genes were suppressed by blocking oligonucleotides during a second nested PCR. Each emulsion RT-PCR master mix held about 5,000-260,000 T cells with C-region, Stepout and V-region primers. TCRdb used MiXCR to reprocess the emulsion pairing reads, holding one entry per CDR3 protein. This table has roughly 39,000 distinct CDR3 sequences, 45% appearing once. Paired alpha-beta TCRs of CD8+ T cells were analyzed by expanded emulsion RT-PCR. Overnight incubation in roughly 11 IU/mL IL-2 followed CD8 positive selection of the T cells. Germline V gene data show CDR1 as MNHEY and CDR2 as SMNVEV (reference sequence). The CDR3 runs to 14 residues. Regarding this clonotype: What it binds is unknown. Germline is not matched at one junction end, which may reflect a read error.

Study-level points and caveats: Shared TCRs favored TRBV7, possibly from tumor recognition or primer mispriming.

This clonotype was obtained from a pool of human donors with breast cancer or a healthy control (not recorded which). The sequencing input was CD8+ T cells. V gene TRBV27 combines with J gene TRBJ1-1, with 7 bases lining up with TRBD1. The CDR3 is CASSPGTANTEASF. CDR3 sequence (DNA): TGTGCCAGCAGTCCCGGGACAGCGAACACTGAAGCTTCCTTT.